The source of this TCR beta chain is a study of CD8 T cells in ankylosing spondylitis. It was by quantitative 5'-RACE with molecular barcodes that TCR beta libraries were made. TCRdb independently ran MiXCR on the 5' RACE reads; one entry per CDR3 protein. The table records some 400,000 distinct CDR3 sequences, more than 20% of them present only once. Study-wide results and limits: Those disease-linked clones were CD8+; they were also relatively rare in peripheral blood. From matched ankylosing spondylitis synovial fluid, disease-linked clones were reportedly recovered at significantly enriched levels. Before this, some motif variants had been reported in reactive arthritis synovial fluid and blood. Ankylosing spondylitis blood appeared to carry a characteristic TCR beta motif of roughly 8 highly homologous variants.

The CDR3 runs to 15 residues. Germline V gives CDR1 LGHNA, CDR2 YSLEER. The V and J ends lost 1 base and 9 bases, in that order; junction bases with no gene match: 5. This clonotype was seen more than once but under ten times. The antigen is undetermined. The sequence was collected from a male donor with ankylosing spondylitis. The specimen was blood, either unsorted or a sorted T cell fraction (not recorded which). The chain has TRBV4-3 and TRBJ2-1; 11 bases agree with TRBD2. CDR3 sequence reads: CASSQGSSGRFEQFF. The DNA for the CDR3 is TGCGCCAGCAGCCAAGGTTCTAGCGGGAGGTTTGAGCAGTTCTTC.